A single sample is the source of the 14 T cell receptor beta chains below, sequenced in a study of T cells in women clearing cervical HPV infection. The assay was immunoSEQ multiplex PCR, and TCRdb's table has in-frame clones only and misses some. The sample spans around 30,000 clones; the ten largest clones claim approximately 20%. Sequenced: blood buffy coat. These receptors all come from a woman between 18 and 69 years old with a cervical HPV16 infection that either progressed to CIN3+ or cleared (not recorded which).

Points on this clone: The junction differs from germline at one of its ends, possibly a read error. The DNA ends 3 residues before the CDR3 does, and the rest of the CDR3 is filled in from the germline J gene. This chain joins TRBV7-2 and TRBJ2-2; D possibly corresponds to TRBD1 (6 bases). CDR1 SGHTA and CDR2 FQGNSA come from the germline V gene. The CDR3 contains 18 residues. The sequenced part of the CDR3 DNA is TGTGCCAGCAGCCTAGCCCTACACGCGACAGGCTCGGCCGGGGAG. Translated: CASSLALHATGSAGE. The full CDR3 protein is CASSLALHATGSAGELFF.

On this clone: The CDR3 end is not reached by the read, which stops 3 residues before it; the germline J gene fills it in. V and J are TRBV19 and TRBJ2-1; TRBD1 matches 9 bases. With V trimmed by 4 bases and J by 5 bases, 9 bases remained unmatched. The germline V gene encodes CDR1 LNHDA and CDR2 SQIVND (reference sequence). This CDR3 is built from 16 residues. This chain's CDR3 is CASSTIGDREHNEQFF. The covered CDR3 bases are TGTGCCAGTAGTACCATCGGGGACAGGGAACACAATGAG.

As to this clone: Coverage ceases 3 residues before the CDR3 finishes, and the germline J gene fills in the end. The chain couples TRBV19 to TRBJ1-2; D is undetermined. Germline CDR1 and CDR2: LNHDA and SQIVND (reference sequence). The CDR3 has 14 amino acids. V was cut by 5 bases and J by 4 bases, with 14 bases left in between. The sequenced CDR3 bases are TGTGCCAGTAGTGCCCTGGTGAGTAGCTATGGC. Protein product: CASSALVSSYG. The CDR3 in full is CASSALVSSYGYTF.

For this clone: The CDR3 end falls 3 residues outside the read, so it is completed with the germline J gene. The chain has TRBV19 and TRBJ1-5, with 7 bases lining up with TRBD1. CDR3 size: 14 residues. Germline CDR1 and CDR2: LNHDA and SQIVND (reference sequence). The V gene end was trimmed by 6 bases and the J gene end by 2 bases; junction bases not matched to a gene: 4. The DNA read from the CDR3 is TGTGCCAGTAGGGACAGGTTGGGCAATCAGCCC. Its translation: CASRDRLGNQP. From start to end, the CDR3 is CASRDRLGNQPQHF.

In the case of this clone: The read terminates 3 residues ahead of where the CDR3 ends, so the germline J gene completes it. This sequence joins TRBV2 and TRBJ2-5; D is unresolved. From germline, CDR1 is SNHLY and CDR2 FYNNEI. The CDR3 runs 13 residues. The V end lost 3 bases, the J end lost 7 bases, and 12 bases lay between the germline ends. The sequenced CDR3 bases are TGTGCCAGCAGTGATGACTCGCTATGGACC. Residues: CASSDDSLWT. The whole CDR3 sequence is CASSDDSLWTQYF. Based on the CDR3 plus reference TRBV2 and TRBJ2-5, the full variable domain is EPEVTQTPSHQVTQMGQEVILRCVPISNHLYFYWYRQILGQKVEFLVSFYNNEISEKSEIFDDQFSVERPDGSNFTLKIRSTKLEDSAMYFCASSDDSLWTQYFGPGTRLLVL.

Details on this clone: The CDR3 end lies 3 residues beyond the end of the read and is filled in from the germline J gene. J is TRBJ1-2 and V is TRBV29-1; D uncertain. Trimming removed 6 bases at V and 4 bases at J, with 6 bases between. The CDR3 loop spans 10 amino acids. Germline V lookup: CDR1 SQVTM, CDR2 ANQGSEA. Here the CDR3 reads CSVNFYGYTF. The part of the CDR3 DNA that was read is TGCAGCGTCAACTTCTATGGC.

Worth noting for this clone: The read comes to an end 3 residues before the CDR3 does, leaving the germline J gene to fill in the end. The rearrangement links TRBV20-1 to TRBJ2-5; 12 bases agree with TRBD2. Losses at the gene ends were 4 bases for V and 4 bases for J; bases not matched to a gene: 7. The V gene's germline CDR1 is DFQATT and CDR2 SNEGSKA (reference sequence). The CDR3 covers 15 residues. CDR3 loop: CSATSGGADLETQYF. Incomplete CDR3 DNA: TGCAGTGCTACTAGCGGGGGGGCTGATTTAGAGACC.

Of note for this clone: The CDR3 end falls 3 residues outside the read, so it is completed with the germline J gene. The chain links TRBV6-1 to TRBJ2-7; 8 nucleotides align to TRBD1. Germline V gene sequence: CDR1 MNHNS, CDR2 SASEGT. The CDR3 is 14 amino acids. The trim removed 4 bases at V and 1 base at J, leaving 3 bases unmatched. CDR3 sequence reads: CASSGRDRSYEQYF. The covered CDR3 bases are TGTGCCAGCAGTGGGAGGGACAGGTCCTACGAG.

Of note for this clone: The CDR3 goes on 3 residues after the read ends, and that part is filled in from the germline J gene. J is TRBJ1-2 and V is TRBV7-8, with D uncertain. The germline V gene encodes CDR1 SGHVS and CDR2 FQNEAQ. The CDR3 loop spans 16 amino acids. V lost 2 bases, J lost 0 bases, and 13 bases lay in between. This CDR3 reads CASSLQSGAANYGYTF. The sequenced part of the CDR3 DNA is TGTGCCAGCAGCTTACAGAGTGGCGCGGCTAACTATGGC.

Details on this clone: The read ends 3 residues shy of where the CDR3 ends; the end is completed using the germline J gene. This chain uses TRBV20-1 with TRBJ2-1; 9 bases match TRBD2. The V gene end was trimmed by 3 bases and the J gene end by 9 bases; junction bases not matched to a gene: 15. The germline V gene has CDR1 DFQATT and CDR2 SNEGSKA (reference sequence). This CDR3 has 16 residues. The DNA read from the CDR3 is TGCAGTGCTAGGGTTGGGGCGGGGGGGCCCCTGAGTGAG. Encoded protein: CSARVGAGGPLSE. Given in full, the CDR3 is CSARVGAGGPLSEQFF.

CDR3 DNA, as far as it was read: TGTGCCAGTAGTATAATCGGACTAGCGGGAGGCAATGAG. This codes for CASSIIGLAGGNE. The CDR3 in full is CASSIIGLAGGNEQFF. This chain connects TRBV19 to TRBJ2-1; 14 bases agree with TRBD2. The CDR3 end falls 3 residues outside the read, so it is completed with the germline J gene. V shed 2 bases and J 6 bases; nucleotides not matched to a gene: 3. This CDR3 contains 16 residues. Germline V gene lookup returns CDR1 LNHDA and CDR2 SQIVND (reference sequence).

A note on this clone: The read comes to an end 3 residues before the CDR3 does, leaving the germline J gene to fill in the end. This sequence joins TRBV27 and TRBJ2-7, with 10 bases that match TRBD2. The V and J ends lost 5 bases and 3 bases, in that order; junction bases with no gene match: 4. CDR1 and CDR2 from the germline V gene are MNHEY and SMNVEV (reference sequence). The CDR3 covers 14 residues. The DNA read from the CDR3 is TGTGCCAGCAGTGATAGCGGGAGGTACTACGAG. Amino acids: CASSDSGRYYE. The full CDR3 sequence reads CASSDSGRYYEQYF.

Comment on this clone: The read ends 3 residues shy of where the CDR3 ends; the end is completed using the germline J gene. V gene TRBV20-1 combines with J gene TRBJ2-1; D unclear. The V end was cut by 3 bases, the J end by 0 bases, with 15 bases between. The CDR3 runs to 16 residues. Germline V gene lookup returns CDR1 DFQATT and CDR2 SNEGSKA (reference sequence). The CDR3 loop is CSARQPGLPSYNEQFF. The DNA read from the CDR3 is TGCAGTGCTAGGCAGCCAGGTCTCCCCTCCTACAATGAG.

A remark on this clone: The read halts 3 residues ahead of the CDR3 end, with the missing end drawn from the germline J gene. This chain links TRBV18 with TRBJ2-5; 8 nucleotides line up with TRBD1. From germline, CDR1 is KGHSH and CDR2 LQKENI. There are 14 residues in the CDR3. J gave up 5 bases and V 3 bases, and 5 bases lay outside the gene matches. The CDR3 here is CASSPWTGQETQYF. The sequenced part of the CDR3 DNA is TGTGCCAGCTCACCCTGGACAGGGCAGGAGACC. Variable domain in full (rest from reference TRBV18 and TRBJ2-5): NAGVMQNPRHLVRRRGQEARLRCSPMKGHSHVYWYRQLPEEGLKFMVYLQKENIIDESGMPKERFSAEFPKEGPSILRIQQVVRGDSAAYFCASSPWTGQETQYFGPGTRLLVL.